The entry below gives a single TCR beta chain sequence along with its context. The data belong to a study of blood T cell repertoires in COVID-19. Study-level information: There were acute and convalescent COVID-19 samples, and they came from the United States, Italy and Spain. Nucleic acid was either cDNA or gDNA, and it came from T cells, B-cell-depleted T cells, or PBMCs.

Methods used by the authors: Reference gene primer amplification gave estimated nucleated cell counts. The protocol was immunoSEQ multiplex PCR, while the TCRdb copy is restricted to in-frame clones and leaves out a portion. For V, J and clone size, that table is used; D and trimming come from the DNA. The sample holds tens of thousands of clones, approximately 80% seen once. After removal of 4 bases from V and 7 bases from J, the junction contained 8 bases not matched to a gene. The CDR3 extends over 16 amino acids. Germline loops: CDR1 SEHNR, CDR2 FQNEAQ (reference sequence). Specimen: peripheral blood. V usage is TRBV7-9 and J usage is TRBJ2-1; 12 nucleotides match TRBD2. This clonotype was obtained from a human donor in a cohort sampled during active COVID-19. The CDR3 nucleotides read TGTGCCAGCAGCTCCCGACTAGCGGGAGCACGGAATGAGCAGTTCTTC. Protein product: CASSSRLAGARNEQFF.